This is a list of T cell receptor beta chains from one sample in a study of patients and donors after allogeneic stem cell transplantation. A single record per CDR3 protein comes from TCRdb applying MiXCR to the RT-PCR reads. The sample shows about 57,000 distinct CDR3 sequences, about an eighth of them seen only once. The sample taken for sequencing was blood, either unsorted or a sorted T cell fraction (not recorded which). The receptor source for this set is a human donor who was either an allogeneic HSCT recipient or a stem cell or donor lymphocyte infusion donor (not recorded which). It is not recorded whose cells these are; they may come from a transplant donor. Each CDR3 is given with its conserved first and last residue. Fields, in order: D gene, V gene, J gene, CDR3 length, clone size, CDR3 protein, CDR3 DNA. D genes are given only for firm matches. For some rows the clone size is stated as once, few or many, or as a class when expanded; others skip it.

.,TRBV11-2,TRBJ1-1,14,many,CASSLVEGGTEAFF,TGTGCCAGCAGCTTAGTTGAGGGGGGTACTGAAGCTTTCTTT
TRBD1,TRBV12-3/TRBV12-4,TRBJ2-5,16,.,CASSFPGQGYQETQYF,TGTGCCAGCAGTTTTCCGGGACAGGGGTATCAAGAGACCCAGTACTTC
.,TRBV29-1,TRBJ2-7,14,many,CSVEVSAETYEQYF,TGCAGCGTTGAAGTCAGTGCGGAGACCTACGAGCAGTACTTC
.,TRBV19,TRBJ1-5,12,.,CPQRRSNQPQHF,TGTCCACAGCGCAGGAGCAATCAGCCCCAGCATTTT
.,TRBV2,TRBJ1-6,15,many,CASSGSSSYNSPLHF,TGTGCCAGCAGTGGATCAAGCTCCTATAATTCACCCCTCCACTTT
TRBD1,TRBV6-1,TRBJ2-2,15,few,CASSVGQLYTGELFF,TGTGCCAGCTCAGTGGGACAGCTTTACACCGGGGAGCTGTTTTTT
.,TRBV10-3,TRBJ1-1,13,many,CAIVRDLDTEAFF,TGTGCCATCGTACGGGATTTGGACACTGAAGCTTTCTTT
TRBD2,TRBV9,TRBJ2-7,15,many,CASSVDGTSGYEQYF,TGTGCCAGCAGCGTAGACGGCACTAGCGGCTACGAGCAGTACTTC
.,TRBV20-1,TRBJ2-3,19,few,CSASYLLTTKELGTDTQYF,TGCAGTGCTAGTTATTTGCTGACAACGAAGGAATTAGGCACAGATACGCAGTATTTT
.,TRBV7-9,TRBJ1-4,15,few,CASSQFQATNEKLFF,TGTGCCAGCAGCCAATTCCAGGCAACTAATGAAAAACTGTTTTTT
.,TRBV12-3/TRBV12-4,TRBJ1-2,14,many,CASSFGGQGYGYTF,TGTGCCAGCAGTTTTGGAGGGCAGGGCTATGGCTACACCTTC
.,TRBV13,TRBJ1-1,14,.,CASSLAQGNTEAFF,TGTGCCAGCAGCTTAGCTCAGGGAAACACTGAAGCTTTCTTT
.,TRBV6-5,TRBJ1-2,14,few,CASGWGAWNYGYTF,TGTGCCAGCGGATGGGGGGCTTGGAACTATGGCTACACCTTC
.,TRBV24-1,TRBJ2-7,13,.,CATSLTNTYEQYF,TGTGCCACCAGTCTTACCAACACCTACGAGCAGTACTTC
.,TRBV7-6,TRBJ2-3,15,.,CASSLGGLLTDTQYF,TGTGCCAGCAGCTTAGGGGGACTGCTCACAGATACGCAGTATTTT
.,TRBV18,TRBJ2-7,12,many,CASSGGVYEQYF,TGTGCCAGCTCGGGGGGCGTCTACGAGCAGTACTTC
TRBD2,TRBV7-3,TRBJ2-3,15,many,CASSFSLAGGSTQYF,TGTGCCAGCAGCTTCTCACTAGCGGGGGGAAGTACGCAGTATTTT
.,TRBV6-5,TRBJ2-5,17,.,CASSYSWDRRIQETQYF,TGTGCCAGCAGTTACTCGTGGGACCGACGGATCCAAGAGACCCAGTACTTC
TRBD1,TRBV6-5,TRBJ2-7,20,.,CASSYSTPEVQDRFYYEQYF,TGTGCCAGCAGTTACTCGACCCCGGAAGTCCAGGACAGGTTCTACTACGAGCAGTACTTC
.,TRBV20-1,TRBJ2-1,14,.,CSATDSNGFNEQFF,TGCAGTGCAACGGACTCGAATGGCTTCAATGAGCAGTTCTTC
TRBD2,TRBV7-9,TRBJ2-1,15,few,CASSSAGVAYNEQFF,TGTGCCAGCAGCTCCGCGGGAGTGGCCTACAATGAGCAGTTCTTC
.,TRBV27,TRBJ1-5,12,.,CASNEPGEPQHF,TGTGCCAGCAATGAACCAGGGGAGCCCCAGCATTTT
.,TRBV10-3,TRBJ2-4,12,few,CAISESVIIQYF,TGTGCCATCAGTGAGTCGGTGATCATTCAGTACTTC
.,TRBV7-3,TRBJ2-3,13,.,CASSSKVTDTQYF,TGTGCCAGCAGCTCGAAGGTCACAGATACGCAGTATTTT
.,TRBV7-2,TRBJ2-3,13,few,CASSFLTMGTQYF,TGTGCCAGCAGCTTCCTGACTATGGGTACGCAGTATTTT
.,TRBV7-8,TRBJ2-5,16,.,CASSLIWGVSQETQYF,TGTGCCAGCAGCTTGATCTGGGGGGTGTCCCAAGAGACCCAGTACTTC
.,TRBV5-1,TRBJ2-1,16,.,CASSLFWDEGNNEQFF,TGCGCCAGCAGCTTATTTTGGGACGAAGGCAACAATGAGCAGTTCTTC
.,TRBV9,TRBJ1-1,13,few,CASSKTLNTEAFF,TGTGCCAGCAGCAAAACACTGAACACTGAAGCTTTCTTT
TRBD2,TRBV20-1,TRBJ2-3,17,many,CSARVTSGRVVADTQYF,TGCAGTGCTAGGGTGACTAGCGGGAGGGTTGTCGCAGATACGCAGTATTTT
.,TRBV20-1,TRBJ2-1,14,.,CSAGGTAGYNEQFF,TGCAGTGCTGGCGGGACAGCGGGGTACAATGAGCAGTTCTTC
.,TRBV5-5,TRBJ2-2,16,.,CASSRWEQGSTGELFF,TGTGCCAGCAGCAGGTGGGAACAGGGTAGCACCGGGGAGCTGTTTTTT
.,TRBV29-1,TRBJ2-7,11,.,CSALTGREQYF,TGCAGCGCCCTGACAGGGAGGGAGCAGTACTTC
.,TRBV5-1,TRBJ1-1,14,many,CASSLDRVNTEAFF,TGCGCCAGCAGCTTGGACAGGGTGAACACTGAAGCTTTCTTT
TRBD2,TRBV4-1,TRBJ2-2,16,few,CASRLIAGGNTGELFF,TGCGCCAGCCGCCTGATAGCGGGAGGGAACACCGGGGAGCTGTTTTTT
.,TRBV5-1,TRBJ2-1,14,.,CASSLGGDYNEQFF,TGCGCCAGCAGCTTGGGGGGAGACTACAATGAGCAGTTCTTC
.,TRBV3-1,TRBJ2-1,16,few,CASSQNGITNYNEQFF,TGTGCCAGCAGCCAAAACGGGATAACTAACTACAATGAGCAGTTCTTC
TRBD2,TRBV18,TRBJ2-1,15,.,CASSPPGTSGNEQFF,TGTGCCAGCTCACCACCAGGGACTAGCGGGAATGAGCAGTTCTTC